Below, one TCR beta chain is given with its context. This clone's antigen is unknown. These data belong to a study of human CD8 memory T cell subsets (dated by TCRdb to 2020 to 2022). Regarding the research as a whole: The clonal relationships among stem-like (TSTEM), progenitor exhausted-like (TPEX) and effector memory CD8+ T cell subsets were assessed by comparing the TCRbeta repertoires of these subsets. Six donors each provided TSTEM, TPEX and effector memory subsets, and TCRbeta repertoires were obtained from all six. Broader findings and caveats from the paper: Although both stem-like subsets shared clonotypes with effector memory cells, the overlap between TSTEM and TPEX repertoires was minimal, suggesting distinct antigen spectra for the TSTEM and TPEX subsets. Sequencing was limited to TCRbeta chains, and the repertoire comparisons were based on a handful of donors analyzed with paired t-tests and Bonferroni correction. Chao1 estimates suggested greater repertoire diversity in TSTEM than in TPEX subsets, potentially reflecting a broader range of specificities. Normalized Shannon-Wiener diversity was similarly high in the TSTEM and TPEX subsets, while the effector memory subsets were comparatively less diverse.

CDR1 and CDR2 (SGHTA, FQGNSA) derive from the germline V gene. The CDR3 runs 17 residues from the cysteine to the phenylalanine. A DNA sequence was not provided. A Human TCR Profiling Kit was used to prepare UMI-labeled 5' RACE TCRbeta libraries. Every TCRbeta library was prepared in parallel, with the same number of PCR cycles used for all of the libraries. On the study's bioinformatics: Between roughly 3,000 and 18,000 functional CDR3beta clonotypes were contained in each TCRbeta library. MIGEC 1.2.9 was used for UMI extraction and consensus assembly, with a minimum of three reads required per UMI. MiXCR 3.0.3 was used to extract in-frame CDR3beta repertoires. Diversity metrics were computed in VDJtools 1.2.1 after downsampling each sample to 42,000 randomly selected UMIs. For the top 3,000 clones of each sample pair, the repertoire overlap metrics D, R and F2 were calculated in VDJtools. Following TCRdb reprocessing, every CDR3 protein sequence forms one entry, and DNA is not provided. The V and J calls and clone size are TCRdb's, not the authors'. This sample's listing comprises 5,000 or so distinct CDR3 sequences. Roughly 25% of the sample goes to the ten largest clones.

Density gradient separation was used to isolate peripheral blood mononuclear cells from healthy donor buffy coats. The study enriched total CD8+ T cells through negative magnetic separation using EasySep or MojoSort CD8+ T cell isolation kits. For each subset, total RNA was extracted using an RNeasy Mini Kit from duplicate vials of roughly 150,000 sorted CD8+ T cells. The PBMCs were used either fresh or after being cryopreserved in fetal bovine serum with roughly 10% DMSO. CD8+ T cell subsets were sorted to purity by fluorescence-activated cell sorting on a FACSAria III. Recombination joined TRBV7-2 with TRBJ1-2; absent DNA, TCRdb's TRBD1 call cannot be checked. The TCR sequence derives from a human donor in good health. The specimen sequenced was CD8+ T cells from PBMCs. The CDR3 protein sequence reads: CASSLLGQGARFYGYTF.